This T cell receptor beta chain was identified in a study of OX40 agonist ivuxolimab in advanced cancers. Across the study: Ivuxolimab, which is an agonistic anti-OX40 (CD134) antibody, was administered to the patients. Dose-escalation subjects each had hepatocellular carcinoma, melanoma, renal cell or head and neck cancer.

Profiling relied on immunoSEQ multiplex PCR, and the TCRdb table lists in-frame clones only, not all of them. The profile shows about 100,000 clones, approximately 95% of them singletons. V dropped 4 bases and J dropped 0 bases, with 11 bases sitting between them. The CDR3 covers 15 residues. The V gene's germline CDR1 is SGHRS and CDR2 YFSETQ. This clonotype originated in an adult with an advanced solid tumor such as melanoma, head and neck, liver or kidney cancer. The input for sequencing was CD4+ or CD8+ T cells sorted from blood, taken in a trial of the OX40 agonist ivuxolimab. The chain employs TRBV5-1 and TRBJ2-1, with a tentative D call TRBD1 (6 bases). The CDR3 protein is CASSPQGFSYNEQFF. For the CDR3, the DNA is TGCGCCAGCAGCCCTCAGGGGTTCTCCTACAATGAGCAGTTCTTC.